Presented here are 4 T cell receptor beta chains from one specimen sequenced in a study of shared clonotypes between healthy human individuals (dated by TCRdb to 2018 to 2021). Receptor libraries were prepared by the immunoSEQ multiplex PCR assay. Here the immuneACCESS table is served through TCRdb, limited to in-frame sequences with V and J called. Missing clones are a known gap in these copies; in checked studies unresolved V genes cover under half, and the rest lacks a known reason. In this sample the table shows about 1.1 million clones, approximately 80% of which occur a single time. The ten largest make up about 0.94% of the sample. The specimen sequenced was memory CD4+ T cells from PBMCs. The cell subset or site label, as the study defines it: CD45RA-negative fraction. The receptors shown here come from a young man in good health. Some clones in this sample may be carry-over from other donors' samples.

CDR3 DNA sequence: TGCAGTGCTAGCGGGAACGAGCAGTACTTC. Translating it yields CSASGNEQYF. The rearrangement joins TRBV20-1 to TRBJ2-7; weak D call: TRBD2 (5 bases). The CDR3 consists of 10 residues. Trimming stripped 3 bases from V and 5 bases from J, with 5 bases between. The germline V gene encodes CDR1 DFQATT and CDR2 SNEGSKA (reference sequence).

The chain uses TRBV4-2 and TRBJ2-5; possibly TRBD2 for D (5 bases). CDR3 size: 15 residues. CDR1 is LGHNA and CDR2 is YNFKEQ in the germline V gene. V lost 3 bases to trimming and J lost 5 bases, with 16 bases between them. Here the CDR3 DNA reads TGTGCCAGCAGCCAGGGCCGGGGATCCGCGGAGACCCAGTACTTC. This gives the protein CASSQGRGSAETQYF.

The chain joins TRBV9 to TRBJ2-1; no firm D call. This CDR3 region has 15 residues. The V end lost 0 bases, the J end lost 2 bases, and 9 bases lay between the germline ends. Germline V CDR1 and CDR2: SGDLS, YYNGEE. The CDR3 loop reads CASSVGRPTYNEQFF. The CDR3 DNA sequence: TGTGCCAGCAGCGTAGGGCGCCCGACCTACAATGAGCAGTTCTTC.

The genes are TRBV10-3 and TRBJ2-2, with D tentatively TRBD1 (5 bases). Trimming left V 10 bases short and J 1 base short, with 19 bases between. Germline-derived CDR1 and CDR2 are ENHRY and SYGVKD. The CDR3 is 16 amino acids. This chain's CDR3 is CATTPMQGGNTGELFF. The CDR3, as DNA: TGTGCCACAACACCGATGCAGGGTGGGAACACCGGGGAGCTGTTTTTT.